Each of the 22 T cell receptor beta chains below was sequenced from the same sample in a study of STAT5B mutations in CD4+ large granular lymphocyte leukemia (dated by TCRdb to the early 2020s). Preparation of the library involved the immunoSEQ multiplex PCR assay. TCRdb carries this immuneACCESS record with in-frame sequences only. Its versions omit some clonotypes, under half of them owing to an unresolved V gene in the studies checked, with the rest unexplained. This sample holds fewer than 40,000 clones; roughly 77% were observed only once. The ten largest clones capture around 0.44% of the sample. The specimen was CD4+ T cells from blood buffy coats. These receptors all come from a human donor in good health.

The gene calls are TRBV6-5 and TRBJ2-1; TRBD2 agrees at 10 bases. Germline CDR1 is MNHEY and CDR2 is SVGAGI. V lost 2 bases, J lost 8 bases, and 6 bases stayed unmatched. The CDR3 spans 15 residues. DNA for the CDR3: TGTGCCAGCAGTTACCAGCGGGGGGGCGGGGATGAGCAGTTCTTC. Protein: CASSYQRGGGDEQFF.

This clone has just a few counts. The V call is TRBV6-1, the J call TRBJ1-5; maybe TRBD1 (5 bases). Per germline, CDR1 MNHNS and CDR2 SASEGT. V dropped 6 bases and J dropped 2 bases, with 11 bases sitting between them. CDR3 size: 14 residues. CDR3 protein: CASRAETGNQPQHF. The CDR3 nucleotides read TGTGCCAGCAGGGCCGAGACAGGCAATCAGCCCCAGCATTTT.

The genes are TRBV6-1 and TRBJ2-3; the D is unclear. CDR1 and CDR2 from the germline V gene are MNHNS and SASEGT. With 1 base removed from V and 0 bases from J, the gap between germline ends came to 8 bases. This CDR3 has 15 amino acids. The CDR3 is CASSEGIGSTDTQYF. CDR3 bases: TGTGCCAGCAGTGAAGGGATAGGTAGCACAGATACGCAGTATTTT.

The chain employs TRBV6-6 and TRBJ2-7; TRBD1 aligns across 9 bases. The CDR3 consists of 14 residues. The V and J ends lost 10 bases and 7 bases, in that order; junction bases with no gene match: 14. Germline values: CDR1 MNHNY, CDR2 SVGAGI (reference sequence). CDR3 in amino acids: CAIEAGQGTGEQYF. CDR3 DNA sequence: TGTGCCATTGAGGCGGGACAGGGAACAGGAGAGCAGTACTTC.

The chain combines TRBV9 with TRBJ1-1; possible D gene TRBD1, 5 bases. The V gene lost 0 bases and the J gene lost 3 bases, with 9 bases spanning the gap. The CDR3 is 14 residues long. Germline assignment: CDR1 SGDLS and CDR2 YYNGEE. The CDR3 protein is CASSVAGDDTEAFF. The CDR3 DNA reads TGTGCCAGCAGCGTAGCTGGGGACGACACTGAAGCTTTCTTT.

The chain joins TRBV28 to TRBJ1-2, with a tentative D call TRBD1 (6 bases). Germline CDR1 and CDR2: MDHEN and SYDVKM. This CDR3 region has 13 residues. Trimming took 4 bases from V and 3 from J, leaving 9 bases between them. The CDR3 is CASSSGQHYGYTF. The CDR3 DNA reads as TGTGCCAGCAGTTCTGGACAGCACTATGGCTACACCTTC.

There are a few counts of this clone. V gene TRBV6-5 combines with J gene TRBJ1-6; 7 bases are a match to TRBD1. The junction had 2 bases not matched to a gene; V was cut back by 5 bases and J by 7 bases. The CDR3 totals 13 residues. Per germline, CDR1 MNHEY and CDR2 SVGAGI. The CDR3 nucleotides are TGTGCCAGCAGTATGGACAGGAATTCACCCCTCCACTTT. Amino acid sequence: CASSMDRNSPLHF.

The CDR3: CASSSNYGYTF. As DNA, the CDR3 is TGTGCCAGCAGTTCTAACTATGGCTACACCTTC. The chain couples TRBV28 to TRBJ1-2; D call uncertain. Germline V gene lookup returns CDR1 MDHEN and CDR2 SYDVKM. With 4 bases removed from V and 0 bases from J, the gap between germline ends came to 0 bases. This CDR3 is 11 amino acids long.

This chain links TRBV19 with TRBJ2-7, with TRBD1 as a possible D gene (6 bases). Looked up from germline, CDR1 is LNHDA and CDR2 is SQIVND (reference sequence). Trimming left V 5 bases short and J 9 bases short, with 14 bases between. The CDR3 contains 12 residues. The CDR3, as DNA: TGTGCCAGTAGTCAGGGACAAGGAGGGCAGTACTTC. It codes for CASSQGQGGQYF.

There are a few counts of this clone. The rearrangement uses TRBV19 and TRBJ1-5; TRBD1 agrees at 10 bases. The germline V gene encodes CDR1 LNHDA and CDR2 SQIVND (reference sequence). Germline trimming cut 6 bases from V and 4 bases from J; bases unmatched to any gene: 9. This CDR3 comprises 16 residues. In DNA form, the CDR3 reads TGTGCCAGTAGATCTCCGGGACAGGGGAATAATCAGCCCCAGCATTTT. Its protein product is CASRSPGQGNNQPQHF.

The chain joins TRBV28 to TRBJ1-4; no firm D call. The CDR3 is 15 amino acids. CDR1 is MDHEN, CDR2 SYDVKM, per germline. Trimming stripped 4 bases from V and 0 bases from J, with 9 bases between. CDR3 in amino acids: CASSSQLATNEKLFF. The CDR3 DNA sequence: TGTGCCAGCAGTTCGCAGCTTGCAACTAATGAAAAACTGTTTTTT.

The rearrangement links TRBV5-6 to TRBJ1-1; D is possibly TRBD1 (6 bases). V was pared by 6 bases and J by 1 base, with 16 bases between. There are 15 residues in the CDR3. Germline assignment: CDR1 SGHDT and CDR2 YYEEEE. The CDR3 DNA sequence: TGTGCCAGCAACCTGCAGACAGGTGAGAACACTGAAGCTTTCTTT. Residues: CASNLQTGENTEAFF.

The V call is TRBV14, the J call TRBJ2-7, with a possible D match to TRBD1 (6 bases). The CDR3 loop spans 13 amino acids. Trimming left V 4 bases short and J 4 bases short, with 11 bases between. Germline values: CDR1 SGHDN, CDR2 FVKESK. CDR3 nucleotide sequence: TGTGCCAGCAGCCCCTACAGGGCTTACGAGCAGTACTTC. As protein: CASSPYRAYEQYF.

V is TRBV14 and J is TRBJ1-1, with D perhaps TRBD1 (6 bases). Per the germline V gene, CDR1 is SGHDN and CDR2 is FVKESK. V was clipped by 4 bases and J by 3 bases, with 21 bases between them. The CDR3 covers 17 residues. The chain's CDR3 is CASSRRAGGALDTEAFF. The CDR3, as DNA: TGTGCCAGCAGCCGACGGGCCGGGGGGGCATTAGACACTGAAGCTTTCTTT. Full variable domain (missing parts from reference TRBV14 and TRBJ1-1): EAGVTQFPSHSVIEKGQTVTLRCDPISGHDNLYWYRRVMGKEIKFLLHFVKESKQDESGMPNNRFLAERTGGTYSTLKVQPAELEDSGVYFCASSRRAGGALDTEAFFGQGTRLTVV.

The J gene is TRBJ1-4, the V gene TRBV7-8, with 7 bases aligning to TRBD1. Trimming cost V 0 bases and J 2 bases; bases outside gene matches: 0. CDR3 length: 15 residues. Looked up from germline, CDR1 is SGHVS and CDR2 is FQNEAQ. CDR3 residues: CASSLATGTNEKLFF. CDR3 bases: TGTGCCAGCAGCTTAGCGACAGGGACTAATGAAAAACTGTTTTTT.

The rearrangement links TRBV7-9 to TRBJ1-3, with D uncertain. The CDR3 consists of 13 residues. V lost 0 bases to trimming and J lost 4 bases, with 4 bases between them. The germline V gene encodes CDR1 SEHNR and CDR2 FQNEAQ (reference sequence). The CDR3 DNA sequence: TGTGCCAGCAGCTTAGCGGAAGGAAACACCATATATTTT. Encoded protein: CASSLAEGNTIYF. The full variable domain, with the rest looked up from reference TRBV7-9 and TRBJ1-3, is DTGVSQNPRHKITKRGQNVTFRCDPISEHNRLYWYRQTLGQGPEFLTYFQNEAQLEKSRLLSDRFSAERPKGSFSTLEIQRTEQGDSAMYLCASSLAEGNTIYFGEGSWLTVV.

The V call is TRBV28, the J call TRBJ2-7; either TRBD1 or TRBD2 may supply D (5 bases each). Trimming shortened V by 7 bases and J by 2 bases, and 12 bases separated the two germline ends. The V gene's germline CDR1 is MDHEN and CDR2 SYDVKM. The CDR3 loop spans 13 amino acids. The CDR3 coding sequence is TGTGCCAGCATTGGGACGGTTACCTACGAGCAGTACTTC. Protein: CASIGTVTYEQYF.

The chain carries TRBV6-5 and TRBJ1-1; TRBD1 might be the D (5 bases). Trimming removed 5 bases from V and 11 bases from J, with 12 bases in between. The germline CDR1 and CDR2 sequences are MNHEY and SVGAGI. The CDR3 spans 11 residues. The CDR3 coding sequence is TGTGCCAGCAGTGTAGCCGGGACGGCTTTCTTT. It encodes CASSVAGTAFF.

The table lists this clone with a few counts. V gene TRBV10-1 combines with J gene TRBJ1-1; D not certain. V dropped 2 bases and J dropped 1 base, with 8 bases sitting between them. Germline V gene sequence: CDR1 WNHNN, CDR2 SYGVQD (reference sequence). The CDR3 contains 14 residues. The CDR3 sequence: CASSETRKNTEAFF. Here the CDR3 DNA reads TGCGCCAGCAGTGAGACCCGGAAGAACACTGAAGCTTTCTTT.

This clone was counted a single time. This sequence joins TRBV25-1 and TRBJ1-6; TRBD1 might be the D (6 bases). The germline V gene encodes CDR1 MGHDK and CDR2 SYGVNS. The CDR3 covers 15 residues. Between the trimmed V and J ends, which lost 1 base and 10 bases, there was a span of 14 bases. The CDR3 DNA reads TGTGCCAGCAGTGAATCAAGGGGGACTGGCTCACCCCTCCACTTT. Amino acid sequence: CASSESRGTGSPLHF.

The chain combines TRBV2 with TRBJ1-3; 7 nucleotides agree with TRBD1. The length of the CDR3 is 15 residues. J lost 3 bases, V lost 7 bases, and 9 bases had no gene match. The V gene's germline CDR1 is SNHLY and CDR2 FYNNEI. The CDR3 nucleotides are TGTGCCAGCACCGGGAAGGGGGCGTTTGGAAACACCATATATTTT. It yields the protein CASTGKGAFGNTIYF.

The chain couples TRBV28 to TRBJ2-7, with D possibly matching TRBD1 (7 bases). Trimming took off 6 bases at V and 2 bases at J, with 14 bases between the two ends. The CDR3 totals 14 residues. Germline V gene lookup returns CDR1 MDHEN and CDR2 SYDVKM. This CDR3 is CASRFQGGPYEQYF. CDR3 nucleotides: TGTGCCAGCAGGTTTCAGGGGGGACCCTACGAGCAGTACTTC.